Shown below are 5 T cell receptor beta chains from a single sample sequenced in a study of vaccination effects on CD4 cells after COVID-19. TCRdb keeps only in-frame clones here, not all; method: immunoSEQ multiplex PCR. The table includes about 74,000 clones, 77% detected once. Culture proceeded for 10 days, and CD4+ T cells were then isolated. Their antigens remain unidentified. Specimen: CD4+ T cells from PBMCs cultured without peptide, collected before COVID-19 vaccination. These receptors came from a human donor who received a COVID-19 vaccine.

The chain joins TRBV3-1 (or the pseudogene TRBV3-2) to TRBJ1-2; TRBD1 matches at 7 bases. CDR3 size: 14 residues. The germline CDR1 and CDR2 sequences are LGHDT and YNNKEL (reference sequence). V lost 6 bases, J lost 6 bases, and 10 bases stayed unmatched. The CDR3 spells CASRYQGGADGYTF. The CDR3 nucleotides read TGTGCCAGCAGGTACCAAGGGGGCGCGGATGGCTACACCTTC.

The rearrangement uses TRBV24-1 and TRBJ1-6, with D possibly being TRBD1 (6 bases). V lost 4 bases and J 7 bases, leaving 10 bases between the germline ends. The CDR3 contains 14 residues. Looked up from germline, CDR1 is KGHDR and CDR2 is SFDVKD. CDR3 loop: CATSDRDTNSPLHF. Written as DNA, the CDR3 is TGTGCCACCAGTGACCGGGACACCAATTCACCCCTCCACTTT.

The gene calls are TRBV2 and TRBJ1-5; the match to TRBD1 covers 9 bases. Germline V lookup: CDR1 SNHLY, CDR2 FYNNEI. The CDR3 contains 14 residues. V lost 6 bases to trimming and J lost 7 bases; unmatched junction nucleotides: 7. The CDR3 loop reads CASSGTGPQQPQHF. CDR3 sequence (DNA): TGTGCCAGCAGCGGGACAGGGCCGCAACAGCCCCAGCATTTT. Full variable domain (rest looked up from reference TRBV2 and TRBJ1-5): EPEVTQTPSHQVTQMGQEVILRCVPISNHLYFYWYRQILGQKVEFLVSFYNNEISEKSEIFDDQFSVERPDGSNFTLKIRSTKLEDSAMYFCASSGTGPQQPQHFGDGTRLSIL.

V gene TRBV5-1 combines with J gene TRBJ1-6; D is ambiguous. Deletions cut 5 bases from V and 9 bases from J, with 18 bases between. Germline CDR1 reads SGHRS; CDR2 reads YFSETQ. The CDR3 runs 15 residues. The CDR3 bases are TGCGCCAGCAGTGAGAGGGTTTTAACGAGTTCACCCCTCCACTTT. Translated: CASSERVLTSSPLHF.

The genes are TRBV5-1 and TRBJ2-5, with 8 bases matching TRBD1. V was pared by 4 bases and J by 4 bases, with 9 bases of the junction left unmatched. The CDR3 totals 15 residues. Germline V gene sequence: CDR1 SGHRS, CDR2 YFSETQ. The DNA for the CDR3 is TGCGCCAGCAGCCAACAGTTGGGGACAGGAGAGACCCAGTACTTC. It specifies CASSQQLGTGETQYF.